This record looks at one T cell receptor beta chain sequence and its context. These data come from a study of cytotoxic CD8 clonotypes in ibrutinib-treated CLL. Libraries were prepared by immunoSEQ multiplex PCR; TCRdb keeps only in-frame clonotypes and omits some of them. The table has roughly 250,000 clones, 70% seen once. The trim removed 10 bases at V and 5 bases at J, leaving 10 bases unmatched. CDR3 length: 14 amino acids. The germline V gene has CDR1 MRHNA and CDR2 SNTAGT. The source material was PBMCs, sampled after 24 months of ibrutinib treatment. This sequence joins TRBV6-4 and TRBJ2-3, with 9 bases matching TRBD2. The receptor's source is a human donor with chronic lymphocytic leukemia. CDR3 sequence reads: CAKSPGLAIDTQYF. The CDR3 nucleotides read TGTGCCAAATCCCCGGGACTAGCTATAGATACGCAGTATTTT.